Listed below are T cell receptor beta chains from one sample, sequenced in a study of shared clonotypes between healthy human individuals. TCRdb's copy holds only in-frame clones and misses some; the assay was immunoSEQ multiplex PCR. This sample has millions of clones, with 90% to 95% found just once. Sequencing used naive CD4+ T cells sorted from blood. These receptor sequences come from a man between 18 and 29 years old in good health. Each CDR3 is given with its conserved first and last residue. The D gene is left open where the match is weak. Part of the rows lack a size; the others show once, few, many or a class for expanded clones.

clone size: .; D gene: .; V gene: TRBV28; J gene: TRBJ1-1; CDR3 protein: CASSPHRLAWGTEAFF; CDR3 DNA: TGTGCCAGCAGCCCTCATCGACTGGCGTGGGGCACTGAAGCTTTCTTT
clone size: .; D gene: TRBD1; V gene: TRBV5-4; J gene: TRBJ1-2; CDR3 protein: CASSIRTGGGYGYTF; CDR3 DNA: TGTGCCAGCAGCATTAGGACAGGGGGCGGCTATGGCTACACCTTC
clone size: .; D gene: TRBD2; V gene: TRBV6-5; J gene: TRBJ2-7; CDR3 protein: CASSYRGLAGYEQYF; CDR3 DNA: TGTGCCAGCAGTTACCGGGGACTAGCGGGCTACGAGCAGTACTTC
clone size: .; D gene: .; V gene: TRBV7-9; J gene: TRBJ2-5; CDR3 protein: CASSPPPTGETQYF; CDR3 DNA: TGTGCCAGCAGCCCCCCTCCGACGGGGGAGACCCAGTACTTC
clone size: .; D gene: .; V gene: TRBV4-2; J gene: TRBJ2-7; CDR3 protein: CASSQAARSVGSYEQYF; CDR3 DNA: TGTGCCAGCAGCCAAGCAGCTCGGTCGGTCGGGTCCTACGAGCAGTACTTC
clone size: .; D gene: .; V gene: TRBV6-5; J gene: TRBJ1-2; CDR3 protein: CASSYRADPLYGYTF; CDR3 DNA: TGTGCCAGCAGTTACCGGGCAGATCCCCTCTATGGCTACACCTTC
clone size: .; D gene: TRBD1; V gene: TRBV5-1; J gene: TRBJ2-2; CDR3 protein: CASSLDRGPGELFF; CDR3 DNA: TGCGCCAGCAGCTTGGACAGGGGGCCCGGGGAGCTGTTTTTT
clone size: .; D gene: .; V gene: TRBV29-1; J gene: TRBJ1-1; CDR3 protein: CSVRTVGTEAFF; CDR3 DNA: TGCAGCGTTCGAACTGTGGGCACTGAAGCTTTCTTT
clone size: .; D gene: .; V gene: TRBV30; J gene: TRBJ1-4; CDR3 protein: CAWSLGLTNEKLFF; CDR3 DNA: TGTGCCTGGAGTCTCGGACTGACTAATGAAAAACTGTTTTTT
clone size: .; D gene: TRBD1; V gene: TRBV6-5; J gene: TRBJ1-2; CDR3 protein: CASSYRQGADYGYTF; CDR3 DNA: TGTGCCAGCAGTTACCGACAGGGGGCTGACTATGGCTACACCTTC
clone size: .; D gene: .; V gene: TRBV4-1; J gene: TRBJ2-7; CDR3 protein: CASSQDQPQGGEQYF; CDR3 DNA: TGCGCCAGCAGCCAAGATCAACCACAGGGCGGCGAGCAGTACTTC
clone size: once; D gene: .; V gene: TRBV19; J gene: TRBJ2-2; CDR3 protein: CASTPWTGELFF; CDR3 DNA: TGTGCCAGTACCCCGTGGACCGGGGAGCTGTTTTTT
clone size: .; D gene: TRBD1; V gene: TRBV4-1; J gene: TRBJ1-4; CDR3 protein: CASSQAQTGGLEKLFF; CDR3 DNA: TGCGCCAGCAGCCAAGCCCAGACAGGGGGCTTAGAAAAACTGTTTTTT
clone size: .; D gene: .; V gene: TRBV7-9; J gene: TRBJ2-1; CDR3 protein: CASSLTGNEQFF; CDR3 DNA: TGTGCCAGCAGCTTAACGGGCAATGAGCAGTTCTTC
clone size: once; D gene: .; V gene: TRBV15; J gene: TRBJ1-3; CDR3 protein: CATTRAAGAGNTIYF; CDR3 DNA: TGTGCCACCACCCGCGCCGCTGGGGCGGGAAACACCATATATTTT
clone size: .; D gene: .; V gene: TRBV5-1; J gene: TRBJ1-5; CDR3 protein: CASSYGVDQPQHF; CDR3 DNA: TGCGCCAGCAGTTACGGGGTGGATCAGCCCCAGCATTTT
clone size: .; D gene: .; V gene: TRBV6-5; J gene: TRBJ2-2; CDR3 protein: CASSRDFTTGELFF; CDR3 DNA: TGTGCCAGCAGCCGGGACTTTACTACCGGGGAGCTGTTTTTT
clone size: .; D gene: TRBD1; V gene: TRBV28; J gene: TRBJ2-7; CDR3 protein: CASSSGQAGVYEQYF; CDR3 DNA: TGTGCCAGCAGTTCCGGACAGGCTGGGGTCTACGAGCAGTACTTC
clone size: .; D gene: .; V gene: TRBV19; J gene: TRBJ1-1; CDR3 protein: CASSIPPENTEAFF; CDR3 DNA: TGTGCCAGTAGTATACCCCCAGAGAACACTGAAGCTTTCTTT
clone size: .; D gene: TRBD1; V gene: TRBV11-2; J gene: TRBJ1-5; CDR3 protein: CASSLGQGGQPQHF; CDR3 DNA: TGTGCCAGCAGCTTAGGACAGGGTGGGCAGCCCCAGCATTTT
clone size: .; D gene: TRBD1; V gene: TRBV10-3; J gene: TRBJ2-2; CDR3 protein: CAIRPTGTGNTGELFF; CDR3 DNA: TGTGCCATCCGACCCACCGGGACAGGGAACACCGGGGAGCTGTTTTTT
clone size: .; D gene: TRBD1; V gene: TRBV19; J gene: TRBJ2-7; CDR3 protein: CARQTGGYEQYF; CDR3 DNA: TGTGCCAGGCAGACAGGGGGCTACGAGCAGTACTTC
clone size: .; D gene: .; V gene: TRBV7-2; J gene: TRBJ2-7; CDR3 protein: CASSLMAVQIYEQYF; CDR3 DNA: TGTGCCAGCAGCTTAATGGCGGTGCAGATCTACGAGCAGTACTTC
clone size: .; D gene: TRBD1; V gene: TRBV5-1; J gene: TRBJ2-3; CDR3 protein: CASSGLQGGRTDTQYF; CDR3 DNA: TGCGCCAGCAGCGGTTTACAGGGGGGACGCACAGATACGCAGTATTTT
clone size: .; D gene: .; V gene: TRBV5-1; J gene: TRBJ1-2; CDR3 protein: CASSPPGTFTYGYTF; CDR3 DNA: TGCGCCAGCAGCCCGCCCGGGACATTTACCTATGGCTACACCTTC
clone size: .; D gene: TRBD2; V gene: TRBV6-6; J gene: TRBJ2-3; CDR3 protein: CASSLGLATRPDTQYF; CDR3 DNA: TGTGCCAGCAGTTTGGGACTAGCTACCCGCCCAGATACGCAGTATTTT
clone size: .; D gene: TRBD2; V gene: TRBV7-8; J gene: TRBJ2-3; CDR3 protein: CASSLASSGGADTQYF; CDR3 DNA: TGTGCCAGCAGCTTAGCGTCTAGCGGGGGGGCAGATACGCAGTATTTT
clone size: .; D gene: .; V gene: TRBV5-1; J gene: TRBJ1-4; CDR3 protein: CASRRALATNEKLFF; CDR3 DNA: TGCGCCAGCAGAAGAGCGCTTGCAACTAATGAAAAACTGTTTTTT
clone size: once; D gene: TRBD1; V gene: TRBV18; J gene: TRBJ2-2; CDR3 protein: CASSLSMTGGVTGELFF; CDR3 DNA: TGTGCCAGCTCACTGTCGATGACAGGGGGAGTCACCGGGGAGCTGTTTTTT
clone size: .; D gene: TRBD2; V gene: TRBV2; J gene: TRBJ2-3; CDR3 protein: CASSLAGAAADTQYF; CDR3 DNA: TGTGCCAGCAGCCTAGCGGGAGCGGCGGCAGATACGCAGTATTTT
clone size: .; D gene: .; V gene: TRBV5-6; J gene: TRBJ2-6; CDR3 protein: CASSTGQGMANVLTF; CDR3 DNA: TGTGCCAGCAGCACGGGACAAGGGATGGCCAACGTCCTGACTTTC
clone size: .; D gene: .; V gene: TRBV30; J gene: TRBJ2-7; CDR3 protein: CAWSVRGRVSYEQYF; CDR3 DNA: TGTGCCTGGAGTGTACGAGGGCGGGTCTCCTACGAGCAGTACTTC